The present T cell receptor beta chain was sequenced within a study of regulatory T cells in long-lasting Graves disease. This CDR3 region has 14 residues. Trimming took 4 bases from V and 11 from J; bases not matched to a gene: 12. The germline V gene encodes CDR1 MNHEY and CDR2 SMNVEV (reference sequence). Time point indicated: newly diagnosed GD, antithyroid drugs for less than 3 months. PBMCs were the source of the RNA used for TCR sequencing. Whole-study results and caveats: Preferential use of TRBV28, TRBJ1-2 and TRBJ2-5 was seen in persistent disease.

This clonotype was counted a few times. What it binds is unknown. With iRepertoire HTBI primers and Arm-PCR of CDR3 regions, TCR beta libraries were built. One entry per CDR3 protein results from TCRdb running MiXCR on the multiplex PCR reads. The sample carries roughly 500,000 distinct CDR3 sequences, approximately 15% recorded once. The same sample was also used in a study of T cells in Graves' hyperthyroidism and ophthalmopathy.

The material was peripheral blood mononuclear cells (PBMCs), obtained at new diagnosis, from a patient treated with antithyroid drugs. The chain joins TRBV27 to TRBJ1-1, with 8 bases lining up with TRBD1. The source of this sequence is a young man with Graves disease. In nucleotides, the CDR3 is TGTGCCAGCAGTTCCTGGCAGGGGGCGTCCCGCGCTTTCTTT. Protein: CASSSWQGASRAFF.